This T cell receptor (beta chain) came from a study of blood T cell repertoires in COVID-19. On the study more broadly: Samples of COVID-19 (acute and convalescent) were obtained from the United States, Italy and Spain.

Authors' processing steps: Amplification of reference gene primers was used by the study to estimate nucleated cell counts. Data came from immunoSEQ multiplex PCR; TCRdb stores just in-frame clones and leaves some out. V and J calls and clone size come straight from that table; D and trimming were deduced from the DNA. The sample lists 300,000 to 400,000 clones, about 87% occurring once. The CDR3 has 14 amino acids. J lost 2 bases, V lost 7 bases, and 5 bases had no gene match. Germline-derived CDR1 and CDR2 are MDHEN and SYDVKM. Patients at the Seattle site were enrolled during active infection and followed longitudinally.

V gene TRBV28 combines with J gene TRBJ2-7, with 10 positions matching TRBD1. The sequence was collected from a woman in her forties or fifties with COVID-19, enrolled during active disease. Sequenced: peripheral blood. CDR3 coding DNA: TGTGCCAGCACCGACGGACAGGGGGCCTACGAGCAGTACTTC. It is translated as CASTDGQGAYEQYF. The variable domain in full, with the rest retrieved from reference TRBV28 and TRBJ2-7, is DVKVTQSSRYLVKRTGEKVFLECVQDMDHENMFWYRQDPGLGLRLIYFSYDVKMKEKGDIPEGYSVSREKKERFSLILESASTNQTSMYLCASTDGQGAYEQYFGPGTRLTVT.